These 26 T cell receptor beta chains originate from one sample sequenced in a study of CD8+CD57+ T cells in acquired aplastic anemia. Patients included in sequencing had previously demonstrated CD8+CD57+ cell expansion by flow cytometry. Genomic DNA was employed as the template in profiling TCR beta VDJ and CDR3. One entry per CDR3 protein results from TCRdb running MiXCR on the reads. The sample has 200,000 to 250,000 distinct CDR3 sequences; approximately 65% are singletons. Material for sequencing was sorted CD4+, CD8+, or CD8+CD57+ T cells (not recorded which) from PBMCs. The receptors shown here come from a human donor with aplastic anemia.

V gene TRBV14 combines with J gene TRBJ2-7; possibly TRBD2 for D (5 bases). There are 13 residues in the CDR3. V dropped 0 bases and J dropped 10 bases, with 13 bases sitting between them. The V gene's germline CDR1 is SGHDN and CDR2 FVKESK. Written as DNA, the CDR3 is TGTGCCAGCAGCCAAGACCCTAGCTCCCCCCAGTACTTC. Its translation is CASSQDPSSPQYF.

This clonotype was seen a handful of times. The V gene is TRBV4-1, the J gene TRBJ1-4, with D perhaps matching TRBD1 (6 bases). The CDR3 consists of 17 residues. The germline V gene encodes CDR1 MGHRA and CDR2 YSYEKL. Trimming left V 3 bases short and J 0 bases short, with 14 bases between. The CDR3 spells CASSQTPEGATNEKLFF. The DNA for the CDR3 is TGCGCCAGCAGCCAGACGCCCGAGGGGGCAACTAATGAAAAACTGTTTTTT.

The chain carries TRBV6-5 and TRBJ1-6; 9 bases match TRBD1. CDR1 is MNHEY, CDR2 SVGAGI, per germline. The trim removed 5 bases at V and 9 bases at J, leaving 11 bases unmatched. The CDR3 is 16 amino acids. CDR3 amino acids: CASSLGTGTGSSPLHF. In nucleotides, the CDR3 is TGTGCCAGCAGTCTCGGGACCGGGACAGGGAGTTCACCCCTCCACTTT.

This clonotype was observed many times. This rearrangement joins TRBV27 to TRBJ2-7, with D possibly being TRBD2 (6 bases). Per the germline V gene, CDR1 is MNHEY and CDR2 is SMNVEV (reference sequence). The CDR3 sequence is 13 residues long. V was pared by 5 bases and J by 2 bases, with 10 bases between. This CDR3 reads CASSPSGAYEQYF. The CDR3, as DNA: TGTGCCAGCAGTCCCTCGGGGGCCTACGAGCAGTACTTC.

This clonotype was detected a few times. This chain connects TRBV5-6 to TRBJ2-1; D is ambiguous. The DNA matches TRBJ2-5 better at its end, which makes the J call doubtful. The germline V gene has CDR1 SGHDT and CDR2 YYEEEE. The CDR3 is 14 residues long. CDR3 DNA sequence: TGTGCCAGCAGCTTGGGAGGCGCTGAAGAGACCCAGTACTTC. Amino acid sequence: CASSLGGAEETQYF.

The rearrangement joins TRBV7-3 to TRBJ2-7; D is unresolved. Germline loops: CDR1 SGHTA, CDR2 FQGTGA. The CDR3 is 14 amino acids. Trimming left V 0 bases short and J 0 bases short, with 6 bases between. The CDR3 DNA sequence: TGTGCCAGCAGCTTAACGTACCTCTCCTACGAGCAGTACTTC. This gives the protein CASSLTYLSYEQYF.

With regard to this clonotype: The final CDR3 position lacks the conserved phenylalanine or tryptophan, pointing to a likely read error. The chain links TRBV15 to TRBJ2-7; the match to TRBD1 covers 11 bases. J gave up 2 bases and V 5 bases, and 14 bases lay outside the gene matches. CDR1 LNHNV and CDR2 YYDKDF come from the germline V gene (reference sequence). This CDR3 has 18 amino acids. Here the CDR3 reads CATSGVSYRDRGTYEQYS. CDR3 coding DNA: TGTGCCACCAGCGGAGTCTCCTACCGGGACAGGGGGACCTACGAGCAGTACTCC.

The CDR3 DNA reads as TGTGCCATCGAAGGGACGGCGAACACCGGGGAGCTGTTTTTT. Amino acid sequence: CAIEGTANTGELFF. This sequence joins TRBV10-3 and TRBJ2-2, with D tentatively TRBD1 or TRBD2 (5 bases each). The CDR3 has 14 amino acids. The V end lost 8 bases, the J end lost 0 bases, and 10 bases lay between the germline ends. Germline V CDR1 and CDR2: ENHRY, SYGVKD.

This clonotype was detected a few times. The chain combines TRBV5-1 with TRBJ1-1; D unclear. The CDR3 has 15 amino acids. Deletions cut 1 base from V and 2 bases from J, with 12 bases between. Germline loops: CDR1 SGHRS, CDR2 YFSETQ. CDR3 coding DNA: TGCGCCAGCAGCTTGCTCGGCAGTCCAAACACTGAAGCTTTCTTT. Protein sequence: CASSLLGSPNTEAFF.

This clonotype came up a few times. This chain connects TRBV14 to TRBJ2-7; 11 positions match TRBD2. The CDR3 length is 15 residues. Germline V CDR1 and CDR2: SGHDN, FVKESK. Trimming took 4 bases from V and 2 from J; bases not matched to a gene: 4. In DNA form, the CDR3 reads TGTGCCAGCAGCCGAGGGACTAGCGGCCCCTACGAGCAGTACTTC. It specifies CASSRGTSGPYEQYF.

The chain employs TRBV29-1 and TRBJ1-1; D is possibly TRBD1 (5 bases). The germline V gene encodes CDR1 SQVTM and CDR2 ANQGSEA. V shed 5 bases and J shed 7 bases, with 11 bases lying between them. This CDR3 contains 11 residues. CDR3 residues: CSVHQGFEAFF. The CDR3 DNA reads as TGCAGCGTTCACCAGGGTTTTGAAGCTTTCTTT.

This clonotype was detected a few times. V gene TRBV27 combines with J gene TRBJ2-3, with a weak D call TRBD1 (5 bases). This CDR3 region has 16 residues. Trimming removed 6 bases from V and 2 bases from J, with 18 bases in between. Germline assignment: CDR1 MNHEY and CDR2 SMNVEV (reference sequence). Here the CDR3 reads CASRPLQAWITDTQYF. The CDR3 region has the DNA TGTGCCAGCAGACCACTACAGGCTTGGATCACAGATACGCAGTATTTT.

Points on this clonotype: The junction departs from the called germline gene at one end, perhaps through a read error. This rearrangement joins TRBV7-9 to TRBJ2-7; 8 bases are a match to TRBD1. The CDR3 contains 16 residues. CDR1 is SEHNR, CDR2 FQNEAQ, per germline (reference sequence). CDR3 sequence reads: CASSFIWTGFSYERYF. In nucleotides, the CDR3 is TGTGCCAGCAGCTTTATCTGGACAGGGTTCAGCTACGAGCGGTACTTC.

The CDR3 loop is CANSSRRTYEQYF. DNA for the CDR3: TGTGCCAACAGTTCCCGCCGCACCTACGAGCAGTACTTC. The chain employs TRBV5-8 and TRBJ2-7; D is unresolved. With 9 bases removed from V and 2 bases from J, the gap between germline ends came to 15 bases. The CDR3 extends over 13 amino acids. Germline V CDR1 and CDR2: SGHTS, YDEGEE.

The J gene is TRBJ1-6, the V gene TRBV18; D not resolved. The germline V gene has CDR1 KGHSH and CDR2 LQKENI. This CDR3 is built from 15 residues. Trimming removed 4 bases from V and 2 bases from J, with 9 bases in between. CDR3 bases: TGTGCCAGCTCACGAATCGACCCCTATAATTCACCCCTCCACTTT. Amino acids: CASSRIDPYNSPLHF.

The chain couples TRBV5-6 to TRBJ2-3; perhaps TRBD2 as D (6 bases). CDR3 length: 15 residues. Trimming took off 4 bases at V and 2 bases at J, with 14 bases between the two ends. Germline CDR1 reads SGHDT; CDR2 reads YYEEEE. The CDR3 protein is CASSPGTGDTDTQYF. For the CDR3, the DNA is TGTGCCAGCAGCCCCGGGACTGGAGACACAGATACGCAGTATTTT.

The chain uses TRBV20-1 and TRBJ2-1; 10 bases map to TRBD2. J was trimmed by 7 bases and V by 2 bases; bases with no gene match: 2. This CDR3 comprises 13 residues. Germline lookup yields CDR1 DFQATT and CDR2 SNEGSKA (reference sequence). The CDR3 loop is CSARLAGDNEQFF. The CDR3 coding sequence is TGCAGTGCTAGACTAGCGGGGGATAATGAGCAGTTCTTC.

This rearrangement joins TRBV5-4 to TRBJ1-1; maybe TRBD1 (5 bases). CDR3 length: 15 amino acids. The germline V and J ends were trimmed by 0 bases and 4 bases, with 13 bases remaining between them. CDR1 and CDR2 (germline): SGHNT, YYREEE (reference sequence). The CDR3 spells CASSLGGWTSTEAFF. For the CDR3, the DNA is TGTGCCAGCAGCTTGGGGGGGTGGACTTCCACTGAAGCTTTCTTT.

This chain connects TRBV20-1 to TRBJ1-5; maybe TRBD1 (6 bases). The germline V gene has CDR1 DFQATT and CDR2 SNEGSKA (reference sequence). The CDR3 runs 14 residues. V lost 0 bases to trimming and J lost 2 bases, with 8 bases between them. In DNA, the CDR3 is TGCAGTGCTAGAGAACGGACAGGCAATCAGCCCCAGCATTTT. Protein: CSARERTGNQPQHF.

The chain recombines TRBV12-3 or TRBV12-4 with TRBJ2-7; D uncertain. V gave up 5 bases and J gave up 9 bases, with 14 bases separating them. The CDR3 has 12 amino acids. CDR3 in DNA: TGTGCCAGCAGTCTGAACCCTACCGGGCAGTACTTC. It encodes CASSLNPTGQYF.

Concerning this clonotype: Relative to the germline gene, one junction end is altered; a read error may explain this. J is TRBJ1-1 and V is TRBV7-9, with 7 bases that match TRBD1. CDR3 size: 16 residues. Germline V CDR1 and CDR2: SEHNR, FQNEAQ (reference sequence). The DNA for the CDR3 is TGCGCCAGCAGCCCGGCGGGACAGAGCATGAACACTGAAGCTTTCTTT. Its translation: CASSPAGQSMNTEAFF.

This chain connects TRBV15 to TRBJ1-1; the D is unclear. Trimming took 1 base from V and 1 from J, leaving 4 bases between them. The CDR3 sequence is 13 residues long. Looked up from germline, CDR1 is LNHNV and CDR2 is YYDKDF (reference sequence). The CDR3 reads CATSRAGNTEAFF. The CDR3 DNA reads as TGTGCCACCAGCAGAGCCGGGAACACTGAAGCTTTCTTT.

The chain is built from TRBV9 and TRBJ2-7, with 9 bases lining up with TRBD1. V lost 4 bases to trimming and J lost 3 bases; unmatched junction nucleotides: 8. This CDR3 comprises 15 residues. CDR1 is SGDLS, CDR2 YYNGEE, per germline. This CDR3 reads CASSHPGQGYYEQYF. CDR3 DNA sequence: TGTGCCAGCAGCCATCCGGGACAGGGTTACTACGAGCAGTACTTC.

This clonotype showed up just a few times. The chain joins TRBV6-2 or TRBV6-3 to TRBJ2-7; no firm D call. The V gene's germline CDR1 is MNHEY and CDR2 SVGEGT. This CDR3 is built from 11 residues. V lost 4 bases, J lost 6 bases, and 7 bases lay in between. The CDR3 loop reads CASSSLGEQYF. Here the CDR3 DNA reads TGTGCCAGCAGTTCTCTGGGCGAGCAGTACTTC.

The chain couples TRBV7-6 to TRBJ1-6; D is unresolved. The germline V gene has CDR1 SGHVS and CDR2 FNYEAQ. Between the trimmed V and J ends, which lost 2 bases and 6 bases, there was a span of 11 bases. The CDR3 runs to 15 residues. CDR3 amino acids: CASSLSGSSNSPLHF. In DNA, the CDR3 is TGTGCCAGCAGCTTATCGGGCAGTAGTAATTCACCCCTCCACTTT.

The chain recombines TRBV2 with TRBJ1-1; D gene uncertain. CDR1 is SNHLY and CDR2 is FYNNEI in the germline V gene. The CDR3 contains 15 residues. The ends were cut back, 0 bases at V and 0 bases at J, with 8 bases in the middle. CDR3 in amino acids: CASSEAAAVNTEAFF. The DNA for the CDR3 is TGTGCCAGCAGTGAAGCCGCCGCGGTGAACACTGAAGCTTTCTTT. Drawing the rest from reference TRBV2 and TRBJ1-1, the complete variable domain is EPEVTQTPSHQVTQMGQEVILRCVPISNHLYFYWYRQILGQKVEFLVSFYNNEISEKSEIFDDQFSVERPDGSNFTLKIRSTKLEDSAMYFCASSEAAAVNTEAFFGQGTRLTVV.